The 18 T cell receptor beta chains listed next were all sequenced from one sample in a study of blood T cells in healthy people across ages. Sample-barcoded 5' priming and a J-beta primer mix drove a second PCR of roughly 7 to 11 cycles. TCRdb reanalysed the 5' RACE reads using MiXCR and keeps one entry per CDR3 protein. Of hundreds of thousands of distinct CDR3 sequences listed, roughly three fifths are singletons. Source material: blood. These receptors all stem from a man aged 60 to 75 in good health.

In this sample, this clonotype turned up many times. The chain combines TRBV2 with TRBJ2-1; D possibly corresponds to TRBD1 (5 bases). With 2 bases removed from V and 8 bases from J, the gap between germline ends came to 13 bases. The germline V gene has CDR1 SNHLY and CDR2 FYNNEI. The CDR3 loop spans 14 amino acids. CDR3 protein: CASSERGSVHEQFF. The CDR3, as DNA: TGTGCCAGCAGTGAAAGGGGCTCGGTCCATGAGCAGTTCTTC.

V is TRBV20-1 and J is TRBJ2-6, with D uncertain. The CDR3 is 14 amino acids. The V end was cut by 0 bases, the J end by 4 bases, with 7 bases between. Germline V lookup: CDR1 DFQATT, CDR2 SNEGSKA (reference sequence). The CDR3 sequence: CSARDSRGANVLTF. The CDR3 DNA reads TGCAGTGCTAGAGACTCTCGGGGGGCCAACGTCCTGACTTTC.

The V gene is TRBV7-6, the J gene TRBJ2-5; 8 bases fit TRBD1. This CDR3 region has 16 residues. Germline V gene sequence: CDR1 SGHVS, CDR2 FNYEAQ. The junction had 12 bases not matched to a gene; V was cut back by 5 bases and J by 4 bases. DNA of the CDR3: TGTGCCAGCAGCACTAGGACAGGGTTACTAGGAGAGACCCAGTACTTC. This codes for CASSTRTGLLGETQYF. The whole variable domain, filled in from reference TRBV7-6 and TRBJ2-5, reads GAGVSQSPRYKVTKRGQDVALRCDPISGHVSLYWYRQALGQGPEFLTYFNYEAQQDKSGLPNDRFSAERPEGSISTLTIQRTEQRDSAMYRCASSTRTGLLGETQYFGPGTRLLVL.

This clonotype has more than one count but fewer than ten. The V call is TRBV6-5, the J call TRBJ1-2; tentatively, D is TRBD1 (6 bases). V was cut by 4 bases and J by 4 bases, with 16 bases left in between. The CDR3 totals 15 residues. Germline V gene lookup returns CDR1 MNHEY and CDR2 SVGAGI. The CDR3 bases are TGTGCCAGCAGTTTGTTTCTCGGGACAAGCTATGGCTACACCTTC. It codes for CASSLFLGTSYGYTF.

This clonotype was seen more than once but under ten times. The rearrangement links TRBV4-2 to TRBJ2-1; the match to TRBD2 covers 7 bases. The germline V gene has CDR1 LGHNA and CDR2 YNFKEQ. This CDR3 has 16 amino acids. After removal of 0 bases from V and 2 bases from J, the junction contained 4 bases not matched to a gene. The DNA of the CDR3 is TGTGCCAGCAGCCAAGAATACCGGGGGGCCTACAATGAGCAGTTCTTC. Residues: CASSQEYRGAYNEQFF.

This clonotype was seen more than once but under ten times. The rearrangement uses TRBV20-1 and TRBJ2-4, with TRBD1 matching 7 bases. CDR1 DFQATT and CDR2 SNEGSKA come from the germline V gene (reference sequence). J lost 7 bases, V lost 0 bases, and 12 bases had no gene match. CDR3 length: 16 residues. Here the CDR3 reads CSARDRRGPLMNIQYF. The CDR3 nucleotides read TGCAGTGCTAGAGATCGAAGGGGGCCCTTGATGAACATTCAGTACTTC.

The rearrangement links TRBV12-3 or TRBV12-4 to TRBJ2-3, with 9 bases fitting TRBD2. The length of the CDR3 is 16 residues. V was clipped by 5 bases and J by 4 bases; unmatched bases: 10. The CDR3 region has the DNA TGTGCCAGCAGTAAAAATCCGGGACTAGCCTCAGATACGCAGTATTTT. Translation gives CASSKNPGLASDTQYF.

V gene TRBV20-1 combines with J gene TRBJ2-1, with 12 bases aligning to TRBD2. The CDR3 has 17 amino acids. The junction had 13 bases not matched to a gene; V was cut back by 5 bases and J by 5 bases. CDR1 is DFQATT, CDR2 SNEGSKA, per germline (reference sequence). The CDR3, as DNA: TGCAGTGCTTACAGGGGACTAGCGGGCGGTTCCGACAATGAGCAGTTCTTC. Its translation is CSAYRGLAGGSDNEQFF.

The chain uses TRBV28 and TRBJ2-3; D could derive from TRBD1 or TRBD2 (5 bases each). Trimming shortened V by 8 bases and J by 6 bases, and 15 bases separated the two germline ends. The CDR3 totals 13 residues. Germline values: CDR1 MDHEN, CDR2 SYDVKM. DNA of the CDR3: TGTGCCAGCGGGGACGGCCGTCCGGATACGCAGTATTTT. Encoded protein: CASGDGRPDTQYF.

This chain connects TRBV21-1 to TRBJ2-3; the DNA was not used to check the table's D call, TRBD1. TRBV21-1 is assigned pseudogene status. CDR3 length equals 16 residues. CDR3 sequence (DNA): TGTGCCAGCAGCTTGACAGGGTTGTTAGGCACAGATACGCAGTATTTT. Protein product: CASSLTGLLGTDTQYF.

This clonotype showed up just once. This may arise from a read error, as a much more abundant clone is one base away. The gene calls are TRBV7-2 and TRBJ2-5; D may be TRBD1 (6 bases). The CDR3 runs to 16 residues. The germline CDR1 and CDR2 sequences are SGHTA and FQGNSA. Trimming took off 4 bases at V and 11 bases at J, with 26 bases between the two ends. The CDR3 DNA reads TGTGCCAGCAGCTCCATGCCGACAGGTTCTTACAATGAGCAGTACTTC. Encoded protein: CASSSMPTGSYNEQYF.

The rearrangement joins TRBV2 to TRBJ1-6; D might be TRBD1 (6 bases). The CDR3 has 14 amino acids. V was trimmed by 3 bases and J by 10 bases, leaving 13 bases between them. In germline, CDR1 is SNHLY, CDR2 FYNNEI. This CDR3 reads CASSDRGTGSPLHF. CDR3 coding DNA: TGTGCCAGCAGTGACAGGGGAACCGGCTCACCCCTCCACTTT. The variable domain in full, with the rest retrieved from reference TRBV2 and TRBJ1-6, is EPEVTQTPSHQVTQMGQEVILRCVPISNHLYFYWYRQILGQKVEFLVSFYNNEISEKSEIFDDQFSVERPDGSNFTLKIRSTKLEDSAMYFCASSDRGTGSPLHFGNGTRLTVT.

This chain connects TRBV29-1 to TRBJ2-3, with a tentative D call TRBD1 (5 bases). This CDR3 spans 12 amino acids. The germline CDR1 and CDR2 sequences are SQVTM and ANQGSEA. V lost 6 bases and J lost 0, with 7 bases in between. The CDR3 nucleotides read TGCAGCGTCAGGGTTAGCACAGATACGCAGTATTTT. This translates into CSVRVSTDTQYF.

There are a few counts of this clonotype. Here the CDR3 DNA reads TGTGCCAGCAGCTTTGGGCTCAGGAACACTGAAGCTTTCTTT. Protein: CASSFGLRNTEAFF. J is TRBJ1-1 and V is TRBV7-9; D ambiguous. Germline V gene lookup returns CDR1 SEHNR and CDR2 FQNEAQ (reference sequence). Trimming left V 3 bases short and J 1 base short, with 9 bases between. The CDR3 sequence is 14 residues long.

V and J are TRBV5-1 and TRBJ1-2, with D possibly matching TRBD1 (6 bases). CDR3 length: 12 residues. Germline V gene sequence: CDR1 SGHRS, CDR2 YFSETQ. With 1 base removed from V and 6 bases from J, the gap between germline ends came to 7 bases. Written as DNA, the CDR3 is TGCGCCAGCAGCTTGAAGGGGGATGGCTACACCTTC. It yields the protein CASSLKGDGYTF.

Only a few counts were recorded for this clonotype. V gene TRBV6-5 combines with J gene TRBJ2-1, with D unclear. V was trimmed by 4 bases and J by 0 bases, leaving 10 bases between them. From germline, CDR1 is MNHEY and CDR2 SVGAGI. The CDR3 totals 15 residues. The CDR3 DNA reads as TGTGCCAGCAGTTTGAACAGCCTCTCCTACAATGAGCAGTTCTTC. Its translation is CASSLNSLSYNEQFF.

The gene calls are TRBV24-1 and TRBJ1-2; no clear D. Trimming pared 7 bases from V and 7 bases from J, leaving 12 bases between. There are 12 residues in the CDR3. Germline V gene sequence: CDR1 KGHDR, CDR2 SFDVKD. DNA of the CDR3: TGTGCCACCAGCGCCCGGGCGGTTGGCTACACCTTC. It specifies CATSARAVGYTF.

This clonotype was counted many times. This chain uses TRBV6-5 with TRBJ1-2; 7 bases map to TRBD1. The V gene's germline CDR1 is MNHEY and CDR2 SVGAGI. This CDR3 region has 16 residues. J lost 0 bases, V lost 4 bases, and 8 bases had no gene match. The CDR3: CASSSPGQGANYGYTF. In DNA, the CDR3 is TGTGCCAGCAGTTCCCCCGGGCAGGGGGCTAACTATGGCTACACCTTC.